The clone carrying this T cell receptor beta chain has a count of ten or more. No antigen is known for it. Generated by immunoSEQ multiplex PCR, the TCRdb table keeps only in-frame clones and is missing some. The repertoire shows 40,000 to 50,000 clones, none seen only once; the top ten take under 11%. The data were obtained in a study of T cell clonality in common variable immunodeficiency. Whole-study results and caveats: Compared with healthy controls, CVID subjects showed increased TCRbeta clonality, mostly in about a third. Compared with controls, CVID subjects had fewer shared TCRbeta clones.

This sequence originates from a person aged 18-70 years in good health. The specimen was peripheral blood mononuclear cells.

The CDR3 is CASSENTGNTIYF. Partial CDR3 DNA: TGCGCCAGCAGTGAGAATACTGGAAACACC. The J gene is TRBJ1-3, the V gene TRBV10-1; D unresolved. The sequence runs out 3 residues before the end of the CDR3; the remainder is reconstructed from the germline J gene. With 2 bases removed from V and 2 bases from J, the gap between germline ends came to 4 bases. Germline V CDR1 and CDR2: WNHNN, SYGVQD (reference sequence). This CDR3 region has 13 residues.